A single sample is the source of the 29 T cell receptor beta chains below, sequenced in a study of cytomegalovirus exposure and HLA in healthy donors (dated by TCRdb to 2016 to 2017). Preparation of the library involved the immunoSEQ multiplex PCR assay. A mixture of 60 forward primers for TCR Vbeta segments and 13 reverse primers for TCR Jbeta segments was used in the multiplex PCR. TCRdb holds this immuneACCESS table with in-frame rearrangements only. Some clones are missing; in checked studies, unresolved V genes explain under half, and the rest has no known cause. This sample has some 200,000 clones in its table, and about 84% of those were observed once. The biggest ten clones account for less than 4.5% of the sample. Sequencing was performed on PBMCs. These receptors were taken from a man aged 45-65 years in good health and CMV-seronegative.

At least ten counts were recorded for this clone. The chain has TRBV4-1 and TRBJ2-7; TRBD1 matches at 7 bases. Trimming took 1 base from V and 5 from J; bases not matched to a gene: 8. CDR1 is MGHRA and CDR2 is YSYEKL in the germline V gene. CDR3 length: 15 amino acids. CDR3 loop: CASSQAGTAFHEQYF. The CDR3 DNA is TGCGCCAGCAGCCAAGCCGGGACAGCGTTCCACGAGCAGTACTTC.

The chain uses TRBV4-3 and TRBJ1-4; 7 bases are shared with TRBD1. The CDR3 has 16 amino acids. V lost 3 bases and J lost 0; bases outside the gene matches: 4. Germline CDR1 LGHNA, CDR2 YSLEER. CDR3 coding DNA: TGCGCCAGCAGCCAGGGGGACAGAGCAACTAATGAAAAACTGTTTTTT. The encoded protein is CASSQGDRATNEKLFF.

The chain uses TRBV7-8 and TRBJ1-1; D not resolved. The CDR3 is made up of 15 amino acids. With 2 bases removed from V and 4 bases from J, the gap between germline ends came to 14 bases. Per the germline V gene, CDR1 is SGHVS and CDR2 is FQNEAQ. The CDR3, as DNA: TGTGCCAGCAGCTTACCTGGGGTGGGAGCCACTGAAGCTTTCTTT. Translating gives CASSLPGVGATEAFF.

V usage is TRBV2 and J usage is TRBJ2-2; a possible D gene is TRBD2 (5 bases). The CDR3 is 13 amino acids. Germline CDR1 is SNHLY and CDR2 is FYNNEI. V was cut by 5 bases and J by 5 bases, with 9 bases left in between. The CDR3 loop is CASSSRETGELFF. The CDR3 coding sequence is TGTGCCAGCAGTTCGAGGGAGACCGGGGAGCTGTTTTTT.

The chain combines TRBV19 with TRBJ2-5; 10 bases map to TRBD1. The end of the DNA is better explained by TRBJ2-7, so the J call may be wrong. The CDR3 consists of 14 residues. Germline V gene sequence: CDR1 LNHDA, CDR2 SQIVND (reference sequence). CDR3 nucleotides: TGTGCCAGTAGTATCGGACAGGGGGCCTACGAGCAGTACTTC. Encoded protein: CASSIGQGAYEQYF.

This clone showed up just once. This rearrangement joins TRBV7-2 to TRBJ2-3; TRBD2 matches 7 bases. The CDR3 has 17 residues. CDR1 and CDR2 (germline): SGHTA, FQGNSA. Trimming at V came to 5 bases and at J to 0 bases, leaving 11 bases not matched to a gene. The CDR3 bases are TGTGCCAGCAGCACGACGGGTAGCGGGTTTAGCACAGATACGCAGTATTTT. This translates into CASSTTGSGFSTDTQYF.

The CDR3 loop reads CASSPGGQGSTEAFF. CDR3 bases: TGTGCCAGCAGCCCAGGGGGACAGGGAAGCACTGAAGCTTTCTTT. This chain uses TRBV7-3 with TRBJ1-1; 9 bases line up with TRBD1. The V and J ends lost 5 bases and 4 bases, in that order; junction bases with no gene match: 8. The CDR3 consists of 15 residues. CDR1 and CDR2 from the germline V gene are SGHTA and FQGTGA.

The V gene is TRBV7-2, the J gene TRBJ1-3; the match to TRBD1 covers 9 bases. CDR3 length: 16 amino acids. The germline V gene has CDR1 SGHTA and CDR2 FQGNSA. V trimming: 10 bases; J trimming: 2 bases; junction bases outside the gene matches: 12. The CDR3 loop is CATKRRTGDTGNTIYF. The CDR3 DNA follows: TGTGCCACCAAAAGAAGGACAGGGGATACTGGAAACACCATATATTTT.

V usage is TRBV30 and J usage is TRBJ2-3, with 14 bases fitting TRBD2. CDR3 length: 16 amino acids. Germline values: CDR1 GTSNPN, CDR2 SVGIG (reference sequence). V was clipped by 3 bases and J by 8 bases; unmatched bases: 10. CDR3: CAWSRPTSGGASTQYF. CDR3 DNA: TGTGCCTGGAGCCGACCGACTAGCGGGGGGGCCTCTACGCAGTATTTT.

This chain joins TRBV6-1 and TRBJ1-6; 8 bases match TRBD1. The CDR3 has 13 residues. Germline CDR1 and CDR2: MNHNS and SASEGT. The ends lost 4 bases at V and 7 bases at J; junction bases unmatched: 0. The CDR3 DNA is TGTGCCAGCAGTGGGGACAGGAATTCACCCCTCCACTTT. This gives the protein CASSGDRNSPLHF.

The gene calls are TRBV2 and TRBJ2-7; a weak D match, TRBD2 (7 bases). V was cut by 6 bases and J by 5 bases, with 14 bases left in between. The CDR3 is 13 residues long. Per the germline V gene, CDR1 is SNHLY and CDR2 is FYNNEI. The CDR3 DNA reads as TGTGCCAGCAGAGAGGGGGGGGGCAACGAGCAGTACTTC. It specifies CASREGGGNEQYF.

This clone showed up just a few times. The chain is built from TRBV5-1 and TRBJ1-2, with TRBD1 as a possible D gene (5 bases). Trimming cost V 0 bases and J 7 bases, with 16 bases left between them. The CDR3 spans 15 residues. Per germline, CDR1 SGHRS and CDR2 YFSETQ. In DNA form, the CDR3 reads TGCGCCAGCAGCTTGGATGGCAGACAGATCCGTGGCTACACCTTC. Translating it yields CASSLDGRQIRGYTF.

The V gene is TRBV2, the J gene TRBJ1-4, with 7 bases aligning to TRBD1. From germline, CDR1 is SNHLY and CDR2 FYNNEI. V lost 8 bases, J lost 7 bases, and 7 bases stayed unmatched. The CDR3 runs 13 residues. CDR3: CASHGTALEKLFF. The CDR3 DNA sequence: TGTGCCAGCCACGGGACAGCGCTTGAAAAACTGTTTTTT.

The chain couples TRBV6-5 to TRBJ2-3, with TRBD1 as a possible D gene (5 bases). The CDR3 runs to 14 residues. Germline V gene sequence: CDR1 MNHEY, CDR2 SVGAGI. With 0 bases removed from V and 6 bases from J, the gap between germline ends came to 10 bases. For the CDR3, the DNA is TGTGCCAGCAGTTACTCACGGAAGGGGGATACGCAGTATTTT. Its protein product is CASSYSRKGDTQYF.

The chain links TRBV21-1 to TRBJ2-3; no check of the table's D call, TRBD2, against the DNA was made. TRBV21-1 is deemed a pseudogene. There are 14 residues in the CDR3. CDR3 in amino acids: CASSKGPAGDTQYF. The CDR3 coding sequence is TGTGCCAGCAGCAAAGGACCAGCGGGTGATACGCAGTATTTT.

V and J are TRBV7-8 and TRBJ2-7; 15 bases agree with TRBD2. CDR1 is SGHVS, CDR2 FQNEAQ, per germline. This CDR3 contains 16 residues. V lost 7 bases, J lost 4 bases, and 8 bases stayed unmatched. This CDR3 reads CASNFQGLAGGYEQYF. DNA for the CDR3: TGTGCCAGCAACTTTCAGGGACTAGCGGGGGGTTACGAGCAGTACTTC.

V gene TRBV7-9 combines with J gene TRBJ2-7; possibly TRBD2 for D (5 bases). The ends were cut back, 5 bases at V and 6 bases at J, with 11 bases in the middle. Germline V gives CDR1 SEHNR, CDR2 FQNEAQ (reference sequence). This CDR3 spans 12 amino acids. DNA of the CDR3: TGTGCCAGCAGCCTGGCAGGAGGCGAGCAGTACTTC. It encodes CASSLAGGEQYF.

The chain carries TRBV11-2 and TRBJ2-4, with D possibly matching TRBD1 (6 bases). The CDR3 covers 13 residues. Germline lookup yields CDR1 SGHAT and CDR2 FQNNGV. The V end lost 0 bases, the J end lost 15 bases, and 15 bases lay between the germline ends. CDR3 bases: TGTGCCAGCAGCTTAGAAGTTACAGGGAGTCCGTACTTC. Encoded protein: CASSLEVTGSPYF.

The chain combines TRBV5-6 with TRBJ1-5, with 10 bases matching TRBD1. The CDR3 has 16 amino acids. V trimming: 1 base; J trimming: 6 bases; junction bases outside the gene matches: 7. Germline V gene lookup returns CDR1 SGHDT and CDR2 YYEEEE. CDR3 nucleotides: TGTGCCAGCAGCTTGAGGACAGGGGGAGGCGTTCAGCCCCAGCATTTT. Translated: CASSLRTGGGVQPQHF.

The chain recombines TRBV7-9 with TRBJ2-6, with 10 bases that match TRBD1. V was clipped by 5 bases and J by 2 bases; unmatched bases: 6. CDR1 is SEHNR and CDR2 is FQNEAQ in the germline V gene (reference sequence). This CDR3 spans 17 amino acids. The CDR3 protein is CASSKDRGRPGANVLTF. In DNA, the CDR3 is TGTGCCAGCAGCAAGGACAGGGGGAGGCCTGGGGCCAACGTCCTGACTTTC.

The chain recombines TRBV29-1 with TRBJ1-2, with D unresolved. V was shortened by 7 bases and J by 3 bases, with 15 bases between the two germline ends. Germline CDR1 is SQVTM and CDR2 is ANQGSEA. The CDR3 has 13 residues. The CDR3 protein is CSAGEAGDYGYTF. The DNA of the CDR3 is TGCAGCGCCGGGGAGGCAGGCGACTATGGCTACACCTTC. The entire variable domain, with the rest obtained from reference TRBV29-1 and TRBJ1-2, is as follows: SAVISQKPSRDICQRGTSLTIQCQVDSQVTMMFWYRQQPGQSLTLIATANQGSEATYESGFVIDKFPISRPNLTFSTLTVSNMSPEDSSIYLCSAGEAGDYGYTFGSGTRLTVV.

The genes are TRBV18 and TRBJ2-5, with TRBD1 identical over 10 bases. CDR3 length: 15 amino acids. Per the germline V gene, CDR1 is KGHSH and CDR2 is LQKENI. V was clipped by 3 bases and J by 3 bases; unmatched bases: 4. The CDR3 bases are TGTGCCAGCTCACCCGGGACAGGGGCGAAAGAGACCCAGTACTTC. Amino acids: CASSPGTGAKETQYF.

The chain employs TRBV6-8 and TRBJ1-6, with D perhaps TRBD1 (6 bases). With 8 bases removed from V and 9 bases from J, the gap between germline ends came to 17 bases. Germline V gene data show CDR1 as MNHGY and CDR2 as SAAAGT. The length of the CDR3 is 14 residues. DNA for the CDR3: TGTGCCAGCCTCCAGACAGAAGGGGGTTCACCCCTCCACTTT. Translation gives CASLQTEGGSPLHF.

The J gene is TRBJ2-1, the V gene TRBV5-4; no firm D call. Germline V gene sequence: CDR1 SGHNT, CDR2 YYREEE (reference sequence). The CDR3 has 12 residues. Trimming pared 5 bases from V and 5 bases from J, leaving 8 bases between. The CDR3 nucleotides read TGTGCCAGCAGACGCAGCGACAATGAGCAGTTCTTC. It yields the protein CASRRSDNEQFF.

The CDR3 DNA reads TGTGCCATCAGTGAGTCTGTGGCTGGGCCCCAGCATTTT. Translated: CAISESVAGPQHF. The J gene is TRBJ1-5, the V gene TRBV10-3; D is unclear. The CDR3 loop spans 13 amino acids. Trimming left V 0 bases short and J 9 bases short, with 9 bases between. Germline V CDR1 and CDR2: ENHRY, SYGVKD.

This chain joins TRBV19 and TRBJ1-4; no reliable D call. V dropped 6 bases and J dropped 1 base, with 15 bases sitting between them. Germline V CDR1 and CDR2: LNHDA, SQIVND (reference sequence). The CDR3 runs to 16 residues. The CDR3 region is CASSDPRGETNEKLFF. The CDR3 DNA follows: TGTGCCAGTAGCGACCCCCGGGGTGAAACTAATGAAAAACTGTTTTTT.

The chain has TRBV27 and TRBJ1-2; maybe TRBD1 (6 bases). CDR3 length equals 12 residues. The germline V and J ends were trimmed by 3 bases and 10 bases, with 12 bases remaining between them. Looked up from germline, CDR1 is MNHEY and CDR2 is SMNVEV (reference sequence). CDR3 residues: CASSFGGQNYTF. CDR3 in DNA: TGTGCCAGCAGTTTTGGGGGACAAAACTACACCTTC.

The chain uses TRBV23-1 and TRBJ1-2; D gene uncertain. TRBV23-1 is assigned to the ORF class and has an uncertain function. This CDR3 is 8 amino acids long. This CDR3 is CVSPGYTF. For the CDR3, the DNA is TGCGTCTCCCCGGGCTACACCTTC.

The J gene is TRBJ2-3, the V gene TRBV19; 8 bases agree with TRBD2. J lost 11 bases, V lost 2 bases, and 9 bases had no gene match. There are 14 residues in the CDR3. The germline CDR1 and CDR2 sequences are LNHDA and SQIVND (reference sequence). CDR3 protein: CASSIMATSGGQYF. The DNA of the CDR3 is TGTGCCAGTAGTATAATGGCAACTAGCGGAGGGCAGTATTTT.